This T cell receptor (beta chain) was obtained from a study of blood T cell repertoires in COVID-19. Study information: In each case, the material was cDNA or gDNA derived from T cells, B-cell-depleted T cells, or PBMCs.

As handled by the study authors: For nucleated cells, counts were estimated from reference gene primer amplification. Clones were sequenced by immunoSEQ multiplex PCR, and TCRdb holds only the in-frame ones, with some missing. V and J calls and clone size are copied from that table; D and trimming were computed from the DNA. The data contain about 220,000 clones, approximately 85% of them singletons. There are 14 residues in the CDR3. V trimming: 6 bases; J trimming: 3 bases; junction bases outside the gene matches: 7. Germline CDR1 reads SQVTM; CDR2 reads ANQGSEA. The rearrangement links TRBV29-1 to TRBJ2-5; 10 nucleotides agree with TRBD1. The sequence derives from a woman in her seventies with COVID-19, enrolled during active disease. Sequencing used peripheral blood. The CDR3 region has the DNA TGCAGCGTCCCCCGGACAGGGGGTGAAGAGACCCAGTACTTC. Translated: CSVPRTGGEETQYF.